The T cell receptor beta chain described here comes from a study of CD8+ T cells in alopecia areata. Whole-study results and caveats: Affected lesional scalp, above all in alopecia totalis/universalis, was more clonal than normal scalp. Any link of baseline CD8+ expansion to response, resting on one nonresponder, remains uncertain.

Treatment reported: oral pan-JAK inhibitor, 5-10 mg twice daily. As concerns this clone: Its antigen is currently unknown.

V was clipped by 3 bases and J by 4 bases; unmatched bases: 5. CDR1 and CDR2 (germline): SEHNR, FQNEAQ (reference sequence). This CDR3 is 16 amino acids long. RNA was isolated and reverse transcribed to cDNA, the sequencing template. Only in-frame clones appear in the TCRdb table, and some are missing; sequencing was by immunoSEQ multiplex PCR. The table lists around 290,000 clones, 58% of them singletons, with approximately 1.7% in the top ten. The sequencing here drew on CD4+ T cells sorted from blood, taken at week 24, from a patient treated with tofacitinib. This chain joins TRBV7-9 and TRBJ2-5, with 13 bases matching TRBD2. This receptor was identified in a human donor with alopecia areata. The CDR3 here is CASSFRLAGGSETQYF. The CDR3 region has the DNA TGTGCCAGCAGCTTCCGACTAGCGGGGGGCTCAGAGACCCAGTACTTC. Full variable domain (rest looked up from reference TRBV7-9 and TRBJ2-5): DTGVSQNPRHKITKRGQNVTFRCDPISEHNRLYWYRQTLGQGPEFLTYFQNEAQLEKSRLLSDRFSAERPKGSFSTLEIQRTEQGDSAMYLCASSFRLAGGSETQYFGPGTRLLVL.